This T cell receptor beta chain was retrieved from a study of cytomegalovirus exposure and HLA in healthy donors. CDR3 size: 15 residues. V was clipped by 4 bases and J by 5 bases; unmatched bases: 9. Germline-derived CDR1 and CDR2 are MNHNS and SASEGT. Study outcomes and limitations: Being indistinguishable, some V segments were excluded, TRBV6-2 and TRBV6-3 among them. As immune exposure information, only CMV serostatus was available. For most TCR beta V segments, an earlier analysis put the productive rate at about 87% or about 30% of the time. Most subjects' HLA-A and HLA-B alleles were reportedly predicted from TCR beta sequences.

With respect to this clone: Its antigen is currently unknown.

A multiplex PCR was run with 60 Vbeta primers and 13 Jbeta primers. Produced via immunoSEQ multiplex PCR; TCRdb's table is partial and in-frame only. The data show tens of thousands of clones, under 80% seen once. The TCR comes from a male donor in good health and CMV-seronegative. The chain recombines TRBV6-1 with TRBJ2-3, with 7 bases aligning to TRBD2. The material sequenced was PBMCs. CDR3 loop: CASSAPLWGGDTQYF. In DNA, the CDR3 is TGTGCCAGCAGTGCCCCCCTTTGGGGGGGAGATACGCAGTATTTT.